A selection of T cell receptor beta chains follows, all from one sample in a study of cytomegalovirus exposure and HLA in healthy donors. Using immunoSEQ multiplex PCR, the repertoire was profiled, and TCRdb retains in-frame clones only, with some absent. The table lists about 68,000 clones, approximately 80% of them singletons, with around 7% in the top ten. What was sequenced was PBMCs. The receptors here all came from a human donor in good health. CDR3s include the opening cysteine and the closing phenylalanine or tryptophan. A D gene is named only where the DNA matches it firmly. Clone sizes are given selectively: once, few, many, or a class where the clone is expanded.

D gene: TRBD2; J gene: TRBJ2-7; clone size: -; V gene: TRBV28; CDR3 DNA: TGTGCCACCGTTAGTCGACTAGCGGGGGGCCTTTCCTACGAGCAGTACTTC; CDR3 protein: CATVSRLAGGLSYEQYF
D gene: -; J gene: TRBJ1-1; clone size: -; V gene: TRBV15; CDR3 DNA: TGTGCCACCAGCAGTTTCAGTAACACTGAAGCTTTCTTT; CDR3 protein: CATSSFSNTEAFF
D gene: -; J gene: TRBJ2-2; clone size: once; V gene: TRBV10-3; CDR3 DNA: TGTGCCATCAGTGAGTTTGTGACAGGGAACACCGGGGAGCTGTTTTTT; CDR3 protein: CAISEFVTGNTGELFF
D gene: TRBD1; J gene: TRBJ1-5; clone size: -; V gene: TRBV23-1; CDR3 DNA: TGCGCCAGCAACACCAGGGGGCGAGTCAATCAGCCCCAGCATTTT; CDR3 protein: CASNTRGRVNQPQHF
D gene: -; J gene: TRBJ2-7; clone size: -; V gene: TRBV25-1; CDR3 DNA: TGTGCCAGTCGGGGGAGGCGGGACTTC; CDR3 protein: CASRGRRDF
D gene: -; J gene: TRBJ2-3; clone size: once; V gene: TRBV5-1; CDR3 DNA: TGCGCCAGCAGTCGTACAGCGGATTCAGATACGCAGTATTTT; CDR3 protein: CASSRTADSDTQYF
D gene: TRBD1; J gene: TRBJ2-3; clone size: few; V gene: TRBV5-4; CDR3 DNA: TGTGCCAGCAGCAGTGAACAGGGGGCGGGCACAGATACGCAGTATTTT; CDR3 protein: CASSSEQGAGTDTQYF
D gene: -; J gene: TRBJ1-1; clone size: -; V gene: TRBV14; CDR3 DNA: TGTGCCAGCAGCCAAGTGAACAGGCGGGGGAAAGCTTTCTTT; CDR3 protein: CASSQVNRRGKAFF
D gene: TRBD1; J gene: TRBJ2-4; clone size: -; V gene: TRBV10-3; CDR3 DNA: TGTGCCGCCGGGACAGGGGAAAACATTCAGTACTTC; CDR3 protein: CAAGTGENIQYF
D gene: -; J gene: TRBJ2-2; clone size: -; V gene: TRBV7-8; CDR3 DNA: TGTGCCAGCAGCTTAGCTAGGGGGGGGAACACCGGGGAGCTGTTTTTT; CDR3 protein: CASSLARGGNTGELFF
D gene: TRBD2; J gene: TRBJ2-3; clone size: -; V gene: TRBV6-5; CDR3 DNA: TGTGCCAGCAGTTTAACCATAGCGGGGGGGCCAGATACGCAGTATTTT; CDR3 protein: CASSLTIAGGPDTQYF
D gene: -; J gene: TRBJ2-2; clone size: few; V gene: TRBV10-3; CDR3 DNA: TGTGCCATCAGTGTATCCGGGACGAACACCGGGGAGCTGTTTTTT; CDR3 protein: CAISVSGTNTGELFF
D gene: -; J gene: TRBJ2-1; clone size: -; V gene: TRBV6-6; CDR3 DNA: TGTGCCAGCAGTTACTCGGTAGACAGCAATGAGCAGTTCTTC; CDR3 protein: CASSYSVDSNEQFF
D gene: -; J gene: TRBJ2-7; clone size: -; V gene: TRBV27; CDR3 DNA: TGTGCCAGCAGTTTAAGGACAGGGAGGGCCTACGAGCAGTACTTC; CDR3 protein: CASSLRTGRAYEQYF
D gene: -; J gene: TRBJ2-6; clone size: -; V gene: TRBV28; CDR3 DNA: TGTGCCAGCAGTTTATGGGCCCCGACAGAGCCTGGGGCCAACGTCCTGACTTTC; CDR3 protein: CASSLWAPTEPGANVLTF
D gene: -; J gene: TRBJ1-2; clone size: -; V gene: TRBV15; CDR3 DNA: TGTGCCACCAGCAATTTACAGGGCGATTGGGGTGATGGCTACGCCTTC; CDR3 protein: CATSNLQGDWGDGYAF
D gene: -; J gene: TRBJ2-3; clone size: -; V gene: TRBV30; CDR3 DNA: TGTGCCTGGACTTCGAGGGGGACAGATACGCAGTATTTT; CDR3 protein: CAWTSRGTDTQYF
D gene: TRBD1; J gene: TRBJ1-1; clone size: once; V gene: TRBV9; CDR3 DNA: TGTGCCAGCAGCGGGCAGGGGGCGATGGTTTTCTTT; CDR3 protein: CASSGQGAMVFF
D gene: TRBD1; J gene: TRBJ2-2; clone size: -; V gene: TRBV7-2; CDR3 DNA: TGTGCCAGCAGCTTAGGAGGGGGCTTGGACACCGGGGAGCTGTTTTTT; CDR3 protein: CASSLGGGLDTGELFF
D gene: TRBD1; J gene: TRBJ2-1; clone size: -; V gene: TRBV19; CDR3 DNA: TGTGCCAGTAGCGGGACAGGGACCTACAATGAGCAGTTCTTC; CDR3 protein: CASSGTGTYNEQFF
D gene: -; J gene: TRBJ1-5; clone size: -; V gene: TRBV19; CDR3 DNA: TGTGCCAGTAACCCGGGACTCCGGATCCCCAATCAGCCCCAGCATTTT; CDR3 protein: CASNPGLRIPNQPQHF
D gene: TRBD1; J gene: TRBJ2-7; clone size: -; V gene: TRBV29-1; CDR3 DNA: TGCAGCGTTAGGACAGGGGGCTCCTACGAGCAGTACTTC; CDR3 protein: CSVRTGGSYEQYF
D gene: -; J gene: TRBJ2-1; clone size: -; V gene: TRBV11-3; CDR3 DNA: TGTGCCAGCAGCTTAGGGGGCAGGGTCTACAATGAGCAGTTCTTC; CDR3 protein: CASSLGGRVYNEQFF
D gene: -; J gene: TRBJ1-1; clone size: -; V gene: TRBV9; CDR3 DNA: TGTGCCAGCAGCGTAGGGGGGGATGAAGCTTTCTTT; CDR3 protein: CASSVGGDEAFF
D gene: -; J gene: TRBJ1-4; clone size: medium-sized; V gene: TRBV6-5; CDR3 DNA: TGTGCCAGCAGTTATGATTCCGGGAAGGGAAATGAAAAACTGTTTTTT; CDR3 protein: CASSYDSGKGNEKLFF
D gene: -; J gene: TRBJ1-1; clone size: -; V gene: TRBV15; CDR3 DNA: TGTGCCACCAGCAGAGATAGGAGACGCCCCCCGGCTGAAGCTTTCTTT; CDR3 protein: CATSRDRRRPPAEAFF
D gene: -; J gene: TRBJ1-6; clone size: -; V gene: TRBV28; CDR3 DNA: TGTGCCAGCAGCCACCAGGGGCCGTTTATGGATTCACCCCTCCACTTT; CDR3 protein: CASSHQGPFMDSPLHF
D gene: -; J gene: TRBJ1-6; clone size: -; V gene: TRBV7-2; CDR3 DNA: TGTGCCAGCAGCTTAACTAGCGATAATTCACCCCTCCACTTT; CDR3 protein: CASSLTSDNSPLHF